The clone carrying this T cell receptor beta chain has more than one count but fewer than ten. The CDR3 is made up of 15 amino acids. V lost 5 bases and J lost 5; bases outside the gene matches: 6. Germline CDR1 is MNHEY and CDR2 is SMNVEV (reference sequence). This specimen comes from a study of cytomegalovirus exposure and HLA in healthy donors. Across the whole study: The approximately 100 million unique TCR beta sequences, from about 179 million T cells, were found by an earlier analysis.

The primer mix had 60 Vbeta and 13 Jbeta primers. The method was immunoSEQ multiplex PCR; TCRdb's version includes in-frame clones alone and lacks a portion of them. Of some 140,000 clones in the sample, 75% to 90% are singletons; the top ten hold under 8.5%. The V gene is TRBV27, the J gene TRBJ1-4, with TRBD1 matching 9 bases. The specimen sequenced was PBMCs. This TCR was recovered from a young woman in good health and CMV-seropositive. The CDR3: CASSIAGTGNEKLFF. CDR3 nucleotide sequence: TGTGCCAGCAGTATAGCCGGGACAGGGAATGAAAAACTGTTTTTT.